These 27 T cell receptor beta chains were sequenced from one sample in a study of blood T cell repertoires in COVID-19. TCRdb's copy holds only in-frame clones and misses some; the assay was immunoSEQ multiplex PCR. The repertoire includes about 34,000 clones, about 91% of them detected once, and roughly 6% sits in the top ten. The sample was peripheral blood. The receptors derive from a woman of 80 years or more with acute or convalescent COVID-19.

The CDR3 loop is CASSLGTGNYGYTF. The CDR3, as DNA: TGCGCCAGCAGCTTGGGGACAGGGAACTATGGCTACACCTTC. The chain recombines TRBV5-1 with TRBJ1-2; TRBD1 matches at 8 bases. Unmatched junction bases numbered 0, after V lost 0 bases and J lost 2 bases. Germline V lookup: CDR1 SGHRS, CDR2 YFSETQ. This CDR3 has 14 residues.

V is TRBV15 and J is TRBJ1-5, with a tentative D call TRBD1 (6 bases). The V and J ends lost 0 bases and 5 bases respectively, with 11 bases between them. The CDR3 consists of 15 residues. Germline assignment: CDR1 LNHNV and CDR2 YYDKDF (reference sequence). CDR3 nucleotide sequence: TGTGCCACCAGCAGAGATCCGACAGGAGATCAGCCCCAGCATTTT. It specifies CATSRDPTGDQPQHF. Together with reference TRBV15 and TRBJ1-5, the CDR3 gives the full variable domain: DAMVIQNPRYQVTQFGKPVTLSCSQTLNHNVMYWYQQKSSQAPKLLFHYYDKDFNNEADTPDNFQSRRPNTSFCFLDIRSPGLGDTAMYLCATSRDPTGDQPQHFGDGTRLSIL.

This chain joins TRBV5-8 and TRBJ1-3; no firm D call. Germline V gene data show CDR1 as SGHTS and CDR2 as YDEGEE. This CDR3 is built from 13 residues. Trimming took 0 bases from V and 5 from J, leaving 6 bases between them. The CDR3 DNA follows: TGTGCCAGCAGCTTGGAATCTAGAAACACCATATATTTT. Protein product: CASSLESRNTIYF.

DNA for the CDR3: TGTGCCAGCAGCCACCTCCAGGGCTCTGGAAACACCATATATTTT. This sequence encodes CASSHLQGSGNTIYF. The chain links TRBV4-2 to TRBJ1-3; D might be TRBD1 (5 bases). The V gene lost 3 bases and the J gene lost 0 bases, with 9 bases spanning the gap. CDR1 is LGHNA, CDR2 YNFKEQ, per germline. The CDR3 runs to 15 residues.

The chain links TRBV18 to TRBJ2-1, with 7 bases lining up with TRBD2. The V gene's germline CDR1 is KGHSH and CDR2 LQKENI. After removal of 3 bases from V and 4 bases from J, the junction contained 6 bases not matched to a gene. The CDR3 is 15 residues long. The CDR3 spells CASSPGAGDYNEQFF. CDR3 coding DNA: TGTGCCAGCTCACCCGGCGCGGGGGATTACAATGAGCAGTTCTTC.

V usage is TRBV6-5 and J usage is TRBJ1-4; 7 bases map to TRBD1. The CDR3 totals 14 residues. Germline CDR1 and CDR2: MNHEY and SVGAGI. Unmatched junction bases numbered 3, after V lost 4 bases and J lost 4 bases. This CDR3 is CASSLNRGNEKLFF. The CDR3 DNA reads TGTGCCAGCAGTTTAAACAGGGGTAATGAAAAACTGTTTTTT.

The J gene is TRBJ2-5, the V gene TRBV30, with 8 bases lining up with TRBD2. Germline CDR1 reads GTSNPN; CDR2 reads SVGIG (reference sequence). This CDR3 is 14 amino acids long. The V gene end was trimmed by 3 bases and the J gene end by 1 base; junction bases not matched to a gene: 4. The CDR3 nucleotides read TGTGCCTGGAGCCCGGGGGGGTCCCAAGAGACCCAGTACTTC. Its translation: CAWSPGGSQETQYF.

This clone was seen only once. The chain recombines TRBV28 with TRBJ1-5; 7 bases align to TRBD1. Looked up from germline, CDR1 is MDHEN and CDR2 is SYDVKM. Germline trimming cut 5 bases from V and 4 bases from J; bases unmatched to any gene: 8. This CDR3 has 15 residues. CDR3 loop: CASSTRDRGNQPQHF. As DNA, the CDR3 is TGTGCCAGCAGTACAAGGGACAGAGGGAATCAGCCCCAGCATTTT.

The CDR3 sequence is CASTEAGGLETQYF. CDR3 bases: TGCGCCAGCACAGAAGCGGGGGGGCTGGAGACCCAGTACTTC. V and J are TRBV5-1 and TRBJ2-5; the match to TRBD2 covers 10 bases. The V gene end was trimmed by 6 bases and the J gene end by 5 bases; junction bases not matched to a gene: 7. Looked up from germline, CDR1 is SGHRS and CDR2 is YFSETQ. The CDR3 extends over 14 amino acids.

The genes are TRBV19 and TRBJ1-5; 8 bases agree with TRBD1. Germline V gene data show CDR1 as LNHDA and CDR2 as SQIVND (reference sequence). J lost 6 bases, V lost 5 bases, and 6 bases had no gene match. The CDR3 consists of 14 residues. As DNA, the CDR3 is TGTGCCAGTAGTCAGGACAGGGTTCGTCAGCCCCAGCATTTT. Its translation is CASSQDRVRQPQHF.

This clone was counted once. V usage is TRBV4-3 and J usage is TRBJ1-3, with 10 bases matching TRBD1. V shed 4 bases, J shed 2 bases, and the junction held 5 bases outside the gene matches. From germline, CDR1 is LGHNA and CDR2 YSLEER. This CDR3 has 16 residues. The CDR3 protein is CASSLRDRGTGNTIYF. Written as DNA, the CDR3 is TGCGCCAGCAGCCTCCGGGACAGGGGTACTGGAAACACCATATATTTT.

V and J are TRBV9 and TRBJ1-1; D uncertain. This CDR3 region has 13 residues. CDR1 and CDR2 (germline): SGDLS, YYNGEE. V lost 4 bases, J lost 8 bases, and 15 bases lay in between. The DNA of the CDR3 is TGTGCCAGCAGCCCCCGACTCTCGTCGGAAGCTTTCTTT. This gives the protein CASSPRLSSEAFF.

This clone is a singleton in its sample. The rearrangement joins TRBV5-1 to TRBJ2-5, with TRBD1 matching 7 bases. CDR3 length: 14 residues. Germline V lookup: CDR1 SGHRS, CDR2 YFSETQ. The J segment lost 1 base and the V segment lost 4 bases, leaving 4 bases of the junction unmatched. The chain's CDR3 is CASSRGTVQETQYF. CDR3 nucleotide sequence: TGCGCCAGCAGCCGAGGGACAGTCCAAGAGACCCAGTACTTC.

Note on this clone: At one of its ends the junction is not consistent with the germline gene, which may arise from a read error. The chain joins TRBV7-2 to TRBJ2-7; 10 bases are a match to TRBD2. From germline, CDR1 is SGHTA and CDR2 FQGNSA. There are 17 residues in the CDR3. Here the CDR3 reads CASSRPGTSVVSHEQYF. The CDR3, as DNA: TGTGCCAGCAGCCGCCCCGGGACTAGCGTGGTCTCCCACGAGCAGTACTTC.

This chain uses TRBV18 with TRBJ1-4, with D possibly matching TRBD1 (6 bases). Trimming shortened V by 2 bases and J by 8 bases, and 18 bases separated the two germline ends. CDR1 is KGHSH, CDR2 LQKENI, per germline. The CDR3 runs to 16 residues. CDR3 amino acids: CASSPYWGRGEEKLFF. In DNA form, the CDR3 reads TGTGCCAGCTCACCATATTGGGGCAGGGGAGAAGAAAAACTGTTTTTT.

The chain links TRBV18 to TRBJ2-1; D call uncertain. Germline lookup yields CDR1 KGHSH and CDR2 LQKENI. The CDR3 runs 14 residues. V dropped 3 bases and J dropped 5 bases, with 11 bases sitting between them. CDR3 protein: CASSPRVSNNEQFF. The CDR3 DNA reads TGTGCCAGCTCACCCCGGGTAAGCAACAATGAGCAGTTCTTC.

The chain has TRBV9 and TRBJ1-4; a weak D match, TRBD1 (6 bases). Trimming stripped 2 bases from V and 4 bases from J, with 15 bases between. Looked up from germline, CDR1 is SGDLS and CDR2 is YYNGEE. The CDR3 runs to 16 residues. The DNA for the CDR3 is TGTGCCAGCAGCGTTGCGGGGGCCCCCTTTAATGAAAAACTGTTTTTT. This encodes CASSVAGAPFNEKLFF.

The chain carries TRBV5-4 and TRBJ2-2; 9 nucleotides line up with TRBD1. Trimming at V came to 4 bases and at J to 3 bases, leaving 4 bases not matched to a gene. Germline assignment: CDR1 SGHNT and CDR2 YYREEE (reference sequence). CDR3 length: 15 residues. CDR3 loop: CASSPRTGDTGELFF. CDR3 DNA: TGTGCCAGCAGCCCTAGGACAGGGGACACCGGGGAGCTGTTTTTT.

The chain combines TRBV5-4 with TRBJ2-1, with 9 positions matching TRBD1. The trim removed 1 base at V and 4 bases at J, leaving 9 bases unmatched. The CDR3 runs to 17 residues. Germline V gene sequence: CDR1 SGHNT, CDR2 YYREEE (reference sequence). The CDR3 DNA is TGTGCCAGCAGCTTGCAGACCGGGACAGGGAGATACAATGAGCAGTTCTTC. Translated: CASSLQTGTGRYNEQFF.

The chain links TRBV2 to TRBJ1-4, with 8 bases that match TRBD1. In germline, CDR1 is SNHLY, CDR2 FYNNEI. The J segment lost 8 bases and the V segment lost 6 bases, leaving 11 bases of the junction unmatched. The CDR3 covers 15 residues. CDR3: CASSADRANREKLFF. CDR3 sequence (DNA): TGTGCCAGCAGCGCGGACAGGGCGAATAGAGAAAAACTGTTTTTT.

This clone was picked up one time. This chain links TRBV7-2 with TRBJ2-7; possible D gene TRBD2, 6 bases. Germline CDR1 reads SGHTA; CDR2 reads FQGNSA. This CDR3 spans 14 amino acids. The V end lost 3 bases, the J end lost 6 bases, and 15 bases lay between the germline ends. Here the CDR3 reads CASSLGTTRGEQYF. The CDR3 nucleotides are TGTGCCAGCAGCTTGGGGACGACTAGGGGCGAGCAGTACTTC.

The chain uses TRBV11-2 and TRBJ2-1, with 10 nucleotides matching TRBD1. The length of the CDR3 is 15 residues. J gave up 5 bases and V 5 bases, and 6 bases lay outside the gene matches. Germline CDR1 and CDR2: SGHAT and FQNNGV. The CDR3 bases are TGTGCCAGCAGCCCCTCCGGGACAGGGGACAATGAGCAGTTCTTC. It is translated as CASSPSGTGDNEQFF. Complete variable domain (other parts from reference TRBV11-2 and TRBJ2-1): EAGVAQSPRYKIIEKRQSVAFWCNPISGHATLYWYQQILGQGPKLLIQFQNNGVVDDSQLPKDRFSAERLKGVDSTLKIQPAKLEDSAVYLCASSPSGTGDNEQFFGPGTRLTVL.

V and J are TRBV21-1 and TRBJ2-2; the D segment call TRBD2 is taken from the table without a DNA check. TRBV21-1 has pseudogene status. This CDR3 has 22 amino acids. For the CDR3, the DNA is TGTGCCAGCAGCAAAGGTCTGCGGGGGGAACTTCCTAAGACTTCGAACACCGGGGAGCTGTTTTTT. Residues: CASSKGLRGELPKTSNTGELFF.

The count of this clone is one. The chain links TRBV6-1 to TRBJ2-5; 7 nucleotides agree with TRBD2. Losses at the gene ends were 4 bases for V and 7 bases for J; bases not matched to a gene: 21. This CDR3 has 18 amino acids. CDR1 and CDR2 from the germline V gene are MNHNS and SASEGT. CDR3 residues: CASSGVNVHGGKEGTQYF. CDR3 DNA sequence: TGTGCCAGCAGTGGGGTTAACGTCCACGGGGGGAAGGAGGGGACCCAGTACTTC.

The chain recombines TRBV6-1 with TRBJ2-2; tentative D call: TRBD2 (5 bases). The V end lost 2 bases, the J end lost 2 bases, and 12 bases lay between the germline ends. Looked up from germline, CDR1 is MNHNS and CDR2 is SASEGT. The length of the CDR3 is 16 residues. For the CDR3, the DNA is TGTGCCAGCAGTGAAAGGAGCGGATCCAACACCGGGGAGCTGTTTTTT. This encodes CASSERSGSNTGELFF.

The rearrangement links TRBV10-3 to TRBJ2-7; TRBD2 agrees at 11 bases. The CDR3 has 18 residues. V gave up 0 bases and J gave up 2 bases; unmatched junction bases: 9. From germline, CDR1 is ENHRY and CDR2 SYGVKD. CDR3 residues: CAISESTLLAGGAYEQYF. The CDR3 nucleotides are TGTGCCATCAGTGAGTCGACTCTTTTAGCGGGGGGGGCCTACGAGCAGTACTTC.

This clone was counted only a few times. CDR3 nucleotide sequence: TGTGCCAGCTCATCACAAACAGGGATCAACACCTCTGGAAACACCATATATTTT. Its protein is CASSSQTGINTSGNTIYF. V usage is TRBV18 and J usage is TRBJ1-3, with TRBD1 as a possible D gene (6 bases). Between the trimmed V and J ends, which lost 5 bases and 0 bases, there was a span of 20 bases. CDR3 length equals 18 residues. Germline loops: CDR1 KGHSH, CDR2 LQKENI.